These 26 T cell receptor beta chains were sequenced from one sample in a study of CD8 T cells in cerebrospinal fluid in Alzheimer's disease. For each CDR3 protein, TCRdb gives one entry from its re-call of the 10x single-cell sequencing reads, without DNA. The sample includes about 1,500 distinct CDR3 sequences. The sample comprised cerebrospinal fluid. These receptors all stem from a human donor in good health.

Its frequency marks this clonotype as medium-sized. This chain links TRBV30 with TRBJ1-1; no DNA is available, so the TRBD1 call from TCRdb remains unchecked. CDR1 is GTSNPN and CDR2 is SVGIG in the germline V gene (reference sequence). The CDR3 contains 13 residues. The chain's CDR3 is CASKGTVNTEAFF. The whole variable domain, remainder taken from reference TRBV30 and TRBJ1-1, is SQTIHQWPATLVQPVGSPLSLECTVEGTSNPNLYWYRQAAGRGLQLLFYSVGIGQISSEVPQNLSASRPQDRQFILSSKKLLLSDSGFYLCASKGTVNTEAFFGQGTRLTVV.

This clonotype shows up as medium-sized by frequency. The chain couples TRBV10-2 to TRBJ2-7; TCRdb's assignment of TRBD1 cannot be checked, as there is no DNA. This CDR3 is built from 12 residues. CDR1 and CDR2 (germline): WSHSY, SAAADI. CDR3 sequence: CASRRGFHEQYF.

The CDR3 loop is CASSVGREAFF. The rearrangement uses TRBV10-2 and TRBJ1-1. CDR3 size: 11 residues. Per germline, CDR1 WSHSY and CDR2 SAAADI.

This clonotype is labeled medium-sized based on frequency. The gene calls are TRBV18 and TRBJ2-7; TCRdb outputs TRBD1, but without DNA this stays unchecked. Per the germline V gene, CDR1 is KGHSH and CDR2 is LQKENI. The CDR3 is made up of 15 amino acids. This chain's CDR3 is CASSQLGRDDYEQYF.

By frequency, this clonotype registers medium-sized. The V and J genes are TRBV27 and TRBJ1-1; TCRdb's D gene call, TRBD1, goes unchecked for lack of DNA. CDR3 length: 14 residues. Germline V gene sequence: CDR1 MNHEY, CDR2 SMNVEV (reference sequence). The CDR3 spells CASRDSHMNTEAFF.

This clonotype shows up as medium-sized (0.01 to 0.1%) by frequency. The gene calls are TRBV13 and TRBJ2-7. CDR1 and CDR2 (germline): PRHDT, FYEKMQ (reference sequence). The CDR3 covers 12 residues. The CDR3 loop reads CASSERFYEQYF.

This clonotype is identified as large from frequency. The gene calls are TRBV20-1 and TRBJ1-1; TCRdb calls TRBD1, which cannot be checked without DNA. Per germline, CDR1 DFQATT and CDR2 SNEGSKA (reference sequence). The length of the CDR3 is 14 residues. The CDR3: CSAQGGTGNTEAFF.

Its frequency marks this clonotype as medium-sized. The chain combines TRBV5-6 with TRBJ2-7; no DNA is available, so the TRBD2 call from TCRdb remains unchecked. The CDR3 consists of 16 residues. Germline V gives CDR1 SGHDT, CDR2 YYEEEE. CDR3 loop: CASSLLAGGASYEQYF.

This clonotype is classed as medium-sized by frequency. The rearrangement joins TRBV5-5 to TRBJ2-7. This CDR3 spans 13 amino acids. Germline-derived CDR1 and CDR2 are SGHKS and YYEKEE (reference sequence). The CDR3 sequence is CASSLVGRREQYF.

This clonotype is called medium-sized based on its frequency. The V and J genes are TRBV27 and TRBJ2-5. Germline assignment: CDR1 MNHEY and CDR2 SMNVEV (reference sequence). The CDR3 runs to 14 residues. The CDR3 spells CASSLYWSQETQYF.

This clonotype is identified as large from frequency. V and J are TRBV4-2 and TRBJ2-3; there is no DNA to check the TCRdb D call of TRBD2. Germline values: CDR1 LGHNA, CDR2 YNFKEQ. The CDR3 is made up of 16 amino acids. The CDR3 spells CASSLTLAGDTDTQYF.

This clonotype is classed as medium-sized by frequency. The rearrangement links TRBV28 to TRBJ2-2; there is no DNA to check the TCRdb D call of TRBD1. Germline lookup yields CDR1 MDHEN and CDR2 SYDVKM. The CDR3 covers 15 residues. CDR3 protein: CASSLSQGGAGELFF.

Judged by frequency, this clonotype is large (0.1 to 1%). The chain joins TRBV29-1 to TRBJ2-1; as DNA is missing, the TRBD2 call by TCRdb cannot be tested. Looked up from germline, CDR1 is SQVTM and CDR2 is ANQGSEA. The CDR3 is 14 residues long. The CDR3 here is CSGVPPLGVDEQFF.

This clonotype is classed as medium-sized by frequency. The chain is built from TRBV2 and TRBJ1-2. Per germline, CDR1 SNHLY and CDR2 FYNNEI. The CDR3 is 14 amino acids. This chain's CDR3 is CASRFRLANYGYTF. The whole variable domain, remainder taken from reference TRBV2 and TRBJ1-2, is EPEVTQTPSHQVTQMGQEVILRCVPISNHLYFYWYRQILGQKVEFLVSFYNNEISEKSEIFDDQFSVERPDGSNFTLKIRSTKLEDSAMYFCASRFRLANYGYTFGSGTRLTVV.

This clonotype is identified as medium-sized (0.01 to 0.1%) from frequency. The V and J genes are TRBV9 and TRBJ1-4; TCRdb indicates TRBD1, and absent DNA this call remains unverified. CDR1 is SGDLS and CDR2 is YYNGEE in the germline V gene. This CDR3 is built from 15 residues. This CDR3 is CASSAIQGLYEKLFF.

The chain carries TRBV20-1 and TRBJ2-7; the TRBD1 assignment by TCRdb is unverifiable without DNA. Germline assignment: CDR1 DFQATT and CDR2 SNEGSKA (reference sequence). This CDR3 has 16 amino acids. CDR3 region: CSVASSRGVDSYEQYF.

According to its frequency, this clonotype is medium-sized. CDR3 sequence reads: CASTMRGSYNSPLHF. This chain connects TRBV5-6 to TRBJ1-6. The CDR3 is 15 amino acids. Germline loops: CDR1 SGHDT, CDR2 YYEEEE.

In terms of frequency, this clonotype is medium-sized (0.01 to 0.1%). V is TRBV20-1 and J is TRBJ1-1; TCRdb gives TRBD1 as the D gene, but with no DNA this cannot be confirmed. The CDR3 runs 13 residues. CDR1 DFQATT and CDR2 SNEGSKA come from the germline V gene (reference sequence). This CDR3 reads CSVDTLGQSLAFF.

Its frequency marks this clonotype as large. This rearrangement joins TRBV12-3 or TRBV12-4 to TRBJ2-7; TCRdb designates TRBD1, a call that cannot be tested without DNA. There are 14 residues in the CDR3. The CDR3 loop is CASSPPGQLYEQYF.

This clonotype is labeled medium-sized based on frequency. This chain uses TRBV5-1 with TRBJ1-1; TCRdb's D call, TRBD1, is unchecked because there is no DNA. This CDR3 is built from 15 residues. The germline V gene has CDR1 SGHRS and CDR2 YFSETQ. The CDR3 protein is CASSPERGFLSEAFF. The variable domain in full, with the rest retrieved from reference TRBV5-1 and TRBJ1-1, is KAGVTQTPRYLIKTRGQQVTLSCSPISGHRSVSWYQQTPGQGLQFLFEYFSETQRNKGNFPGRFSGRQFSNSRSEMNVSTLELGDSALYLCASSPERGFLSEAFFGQGTRLTVV.

Its frequency marks this clonotype as medium-sized. This chain connects TRBV6-1 to TRBJ1-5. The CDR3 runs to 16 residues. From germline, CDR1 is MNHNS and CDR2 SASEGT. The CDR3 here is CASRAIPSGRNQPQHF.

By frequency, this clonotype is large (0.1 to 1%). The chain is built from TRBV4-3 and TRBJ2-1; the D gene TCRdb calls, TRBD2, cannot be checked with no DNA. Germline CDR1 and CDR2: LGHNA and YSLEER. This CDR3 has 15 residues. Here the CDR3 reads CASSQDLMLGNEQFF.

By frequency, this clonotype registers medium-sized. This sequence joins TRBV19 and TRBJ2-1. Per germline, CDR1 LNHDA and CDR2 SQIVND (reference sequence). The CDR3 sequence is 16 residues long. The CDR3 loop reads CASSIDNSFSYNEQFF.

This clonotype is called medium-sized based on its frequency. The chain has TRBV7-2 and TRBJ1-4; TCRdb returns TRBD1, unconfirmable since there is no DNA. The CDR3 has 15 amino acids. The germline V gene encodes CDR1 SGHTA and CDR2 FQGNSA. CDR3 protein: CASSGTGHGNEKLFF.

Frequency places this clonotype as medium-sized. This chain links TRBV6-5 with TRBJ2-7; TCRdb's D call, TRBD1, is unchecked because there is no DNA. The CDR3 has 14 residues. Germline V gene lookup returns CDR1 MNHEY and CDR2 SVGAGI. CDR3 protein: CASSYRGQGYEQYF.

Frequency places this clonotype as medium-sized. The genes are TRBV20-1 and TRBJ1-2; the TCRdb call, TRBD1, lacks DNA for checking. Germline V gene sequence: CDR1 DFQATT, CDR2 SNEGSKA (reference sequence). This CDR3 contains 12 residues. The CDR3 loop reads CRGSGANYGYTF.